Sequencing of this T cell receptor (beta chain) was carried out in a study of blood T cell repertoires in COVID-19. Sequencing used immunoSEQ multiplex PCR; TCRdb keeps in-frame clones, though not all of them. The profile shows about 160,000 clones, 76% of them singletons. The CDR3 is 11 amino acids. V was clipped by 6 bases and J by 8 bases, with 7 bases between them. The origin of this receptor is a woman older than 75 with acute or convalescent COVID-19. Sequenced input: peripheral blood. The V gene is TRBV12-3 or TRBV12-4, the J gene TRBJ2-2; the D is unclear. DNA of the CDR3: TGTGCCAGCAGACTCGAAGGGGAGCTGTTTTTT. This codes for CASRLEGELFF.